These 27 T cell receptor beta chains originate from one sample sequenced in a study of tumour-infiltrating T cells in Burkitt lymphoma. Clones were sequenced by immunoSEQ multiplex PCR, and TCRdb holds only the in-frame ones, with some missing. The data hold approximately 15,000 clones, with approximately 30% observed a single time. Sequencing was done on a sample of tumor tissue. The receptors shown here come from a human donor with diffuse large B-cell lymphoma.

The chain uses TRBV28 and TRBJ2-3; no firm D call. The germline CDR1 and CDR2 sequences are MDHEN and SYDVKM. V gave up 2 bases and J gave up 1 base, with 13 bases separating them. The CDR3 has 16 amino acids. The CDR3 spells CASSLPTVRRTDTQYF. The CDR3 nucleotides read TGTGCCAGCAGTTTACCCACCGTGCGCCGCACAGATACGCAGTATTTT.

This chain connects TRBV11-3 to TRBJ2-2; no definite D call. With 6 bases removed from V and 3 bases from J, the gap between germline ends came to 14 bases. CDR3 size: 15 residues. In germline, CDR1 is SGHNT, CDR2 YENEEA. The CDR3 nucleotides are TGTGCCAGCAGTCCAAGGGTGGACGACACCGGGGAGCTGTTTTTT. Protein sequence: CASSPRVDDTGELFF.

The chain couples TRBV2 to TRBJ2-5; the match to TRBD1 covers 7 bases. The CDR3 totals 15 residues. Unmatched junction bases numbered 6, after V lost 5 bases and J lost 0 bases. Germline assignment: CDR1 SNHLY and CDR2 FYNNEI. In DNA, the CDR3 is TGTGCCAGCAGTTCACAACAGGGGTACCAAGAGACCCAGTACTTC. Translating it yields CASSSQQGYQETQYF.

This chain joins TRBV19 and TRBJ1-1; 10 nucleotides line up with TRBD1. J was trimmed by 3 bases and V by 5 bases; bases with no gene match: 6. The CDR3 extends over 15 amino acids. CDR1 LNHDA and CDR2 SQIVND come from the germline V gene (reference sequence). CDR3 in DNA: TGTGCCAGTAGTCCAGGGACAGGGGATTACACTGAAGCTTTCTTT. The encoded protein is CASSPGTGDYTEAFF.

The chain links TRBV6-5 to TRBJ2-7, with D uncertain. V was cut by 0 bases and J by 6 bases, with 15 bases left in between. This CDR3 comprises 15 residues. The germline CDR1 and CDR2 sequences are MNHEY and SVGAGI. As DNA, the CDR3 is TGTGCCAGCAGTTACTCCCGGACGGGTTTGGGCGAGCAGTACTTC. Translation: CASSYSRTGLGEQYF.

V gene TRBV27 combines with J gene TRBJ1-4; 8 bases align to TRBD1. The CDR3 is 16 residues long. Trimming at V came to 6 bases and at J to 4 bases, leaving 10 bases not matched to a gene. Germline CDR1 reads MNHEY; CDR2 reads SMNVEV (reference sequence). The CDR3: CASSPRGLTVNEKLFF. CDR3 coding DNA: TGTGCCAGCAGCCCCAGGGGGCTGACTGTTAATGAAAAACTGTTTTTT.

The DNA for the CDR3 is TGTGCCAGCAGCCCCGGGACCTCTTGGCAGTTCTTC. Protein product: CASSPGTSWQFF. V and J are TRBV7-7 and TRBJ2-1; D is possibly TRBD1 or TRBD2 (5 bases each). Germline V gene sequence: CDR1 SSHAT, CDR2 FNYEAQ (reference sequence). This CDR3 region has 12 residues. Trimming removed 5 bases from V and 12 bases from J, with 14 bases in between.

This clone occurred a few times. The rearrangement uses TRBV9 and TRBJ1-2; D call uncertain. V shed 4 bases and J shed 6 bases, with 10 bases lying between them. The CDR3 is 12 amino acids. CDR1 SGDLS and CDR2 YYNGEE come from the germline V gene. The CDR3 bases are TGTGCCAGCAGCTCAGTGGTGGATGGCTACACCTTC. It is translated as CASSSVVDGYTF.

The rearrangement uses TRBV5-4 and TRBJ1-4, with no clear D. Germline values: CDR1 SGHNT, CDR2 YYREEE (reference sequence). This CDR3 comprises 14 residues. Trimming shortened V by 0 bases and J by 0 bases, and 3 bases separated the two germline ends. The CDR3 DNA sequence: TGTGCCAGCAGCTTGGGGACAACTAATGAAAAACTGTTTTTT. Protein sequence: CASSLGTTNEKLFF.

The J gene is TRBJ1-2, the V gene TRBV27; TRBD1 might be the D (6 bases). The germline gives CDR1 MNHEY, CDR2 SMNVEV (reference sequence). The V and J ends lost 6 bases and 4 bases respectively, with 15 bases between them. This CDR3 is built from 14 residues. The DNA of the CDR3 is TGTGCCAGCAGATCCCTCGGACAGATCTATGGCTACACCTTC. This sequence encodes CASRSLGQIYGYTF.

This clone was seen more than once but under ten times. The genes are TRBV6-1 and TRBJ1-4; TRBD1 might be the D (5 bases). This CDR3 region has 13 residues. CDR1 is MNHNS, CDR2 SASEGT, per germline. V lost 3 bases and J 3 bases, leaving 5 bases between the germline ends. The CDR3 region has the DNA TGTGCCAGCAGTGAGGGGGCTAATGAAAAACTGTTTTTT. Amino acids: CASSEGANEKLFF.

The chain carries TRBV29-1 and TRBJ1-3; possible D gene TRBD1, 5 bases. V shed 6 bases and J shed 0 bases, with 12 bases lying between them. The germline V gene encodes CDR1 SQVTM and CDR2 ANQGSEA. This CDR3 contains 14 residues. CDR3 coding DNA: TGCAGCGTGGAAACTGACAGCTCTGGAAACACCATATATTTT. Residues: CSVETDSSGNTIYF. Full variable domain (remainder filled in from reference TRBV29-1 and TRBJ1-3): SAVISQKPSRDICQRGTSLTIQCQVDSQVTMMFWYRQQPGQSLTLIATANQGSEATYESGFVIDKFPISRPNLTFSTLTVSNMSPEDSSIYLCSVETDSSGNTIYFGEGSWLTVV.

The genes are TRBV5-4 and TRBJ2-3; TRBD2 matches 8 bases. In germline, CDR1 is SGHNT, CDR2 YYREEE (reference sequence). This CDR3 spans 16 amino acids. With V trimmed by 3 bases and J by 1 base, 7 bases remained unmatched. CDR3 nucleotides: TGTGCCAGCAGCTCAAGACTAGCGAGGGGCACAGATACGCAGTATTTT. This gives the protein CASSSRLARGTDTQYF.

The chain employs TRBV20-1 and TRBJ2-7; possibly TRBD2 for D (6 bases). V lost 3 bases to trimming and J lost 7 bases, with 10 bases between them. This CDR3 region has 11 residues. CDR1 DFQATT and CDR2 SNEGSKA come from the germline V gene (reference sequence). In DNA, the CDR3 is TGCAGTGCTAGTGGGGACTTTGAGCAGTACTTC. This encodes CSASGDFEQYF.

The V gene is TRBV7-9, the J gene TRBJ2-1, with 7 bases fitting TRBD2. Germline CDR1 and CDR2: SEHNR and FQNEAQ (reference sequence). J gave up 4 bases and V 5 bases, and 11 bases lay outside the gene matches. The CDR3 is made up of 16 amino acids. CDR3 coding DNA: TGTGCCAGCAGCCGCCCCCAGGCGGGAGAGTACAATGAGCAGTTCTTC. Translation gives CASSRPQAGEYNEQFF.

The chain has TRBV30 and TRBJ2-3, with 10 bases aligning to TRBD2. CDR1 GTSNPN and CDR2 SVGIG come from the germline V gene (reference sequence). This CDR3 region has 13 residues. V was clipped by 3 bases and J by 4 bases; unmatched bases: 1. CDR3 region: CAWRLAGADTQYF. In DNA, the CDR3 is TGTGCCTGGAGGCTAGCGGGAGCAGATACGCAGTATTTT.

The chain has TRBV6-5 and TRBJ2-7, with 8 bases fitting TRBD2. The V and J ends lost 0 bases and 3 bases, in that order; junction bases with no gene match: 4. This CDR3 is 15 amino acids long. Germline assignment: CDR1 MNHEY and CDR2 SVGAGI. The CDR3 here is CASSYSPRGGYEQYF. The CDR3 DNA follows: TGTGCCAGCAGTTACTCCCCCCGGGGGGGCTACGAGCAGTACTTC.

The genes are TRBV5-1 and TRBJ2-1; possible D gene TRBD1, 5 bases. Germline V gene data show CDR1 as SGHRS and CDR2 as YFSETQ. CDR3 size: 14 residues. The V and J ends lost 3 bases and 8 bases respectively, with 15 bases between them. CDR3 DNA: TGCGCCAGCAGCTCGGACACACGGTGGGATGAGCAGTTCTTC. Its protein is CASSSDTRWDEQFF.

This clone is medium-sized by share. The chain employs TRBV7-9 and TRBJ1-1; D is perhaps TRBD1 (6 bases). The CDR3 is 14 residues long. V shed 4 bases and J shed 2 bases, with 11 bases lying between them. Per germline, CDR1 SEHNR and CDR2 FQNEAQ (reference sequence). CDR3 sequence reads: CASSYLDSNTEAFF. The CDR3 coding sequence is TGTGCCAGCAGCTACCTGGACAGCAACACTGAAGCTTTCTTT.

This clone was observed a few times. This sequence joins TRBV5-6 and TRBJ2-7; no definite D call. The CDR3 runs 14 residues. Trimming took 0 bases from V and 5 from J, leaving 12 bases between them. Germline V gene lookup returns CDR1 SGHDT and CDR2 YYEEEE. The DNA for the CDR3 is TGTGCCAGCAGCTTGGGGACCGCGGCCAACGAGCAGTACTTC. It codes for CASSLGTAANEQYF.

This clone has a handful of counts. This sequence joins TRBV7-8 and TRBJ2-7, with 9 bases lining up with TRBD1. Trimming removed 8 bases from V and 1 base from J; junction bases left unmatched: 6. In germline, CDR1 is SGHVS, CDR2 FQNEAQ. The CDR3 runs 14 residues. The CDR3, as DNA: TGTGCCAGCGTACCACAGGGGGCATCCTACGAGCAGTACTTC. Protein: CASVPQGASYEQYF.

The V gene is TRBV29-1, the J gene TRBJ1-2; 11 bases are shared with TRBD1. Per the germline V gene, CDR1 is SQVTM and CDR2 is ANQGSEA. This CDR3 spans 13 amino acids. The junction had 5 bases not matched to a gene; V was cut back by 5 bases and J by 6 bases. This chain's CDR3 is CSVSDRGQNGYTF. In DNA, the CDR3 is TGCAGCGTTTCGGACAGGGGGCAGAATGGCTACACCTTC. Combining the CDR3 with reference TRBV29-1 and TRBJ1-2 gives the whole variable domain SAVISQKPSRDICQRGTSLTIQCQVDSQVTMMFWYRQQPGQSLTLIATANQGSEATYESGFVIDKFPISRPNLTFSTLTVSNMSPEDSSIYLCSVSDRGQNGYTFGSGTRLTVV.

This clone occurred a few times. The chain couples TRBV11-2 to TRBJ2-2, with D unresolved. Germline V CDR1 and CDR2: SGHAT, FQNNGV. V was cut by 1 base and J by 3 bases, with 3 bases left in between. This CDR3 has 13 amino acids. The CDR3 DNA reads as TGTGCCAGCAGCTTAGCCGACACCGGGGAGCTGTTTTTT. It specifies CASSLADTGELFF.

The chain has TRBV10-2 and TRBJ2-5; TRBD1 might be the D (5 bases). CDR3 length: 13 residues. With 3 bases removed from V and 5 bases from J, the gap between germline ends came to 10 bases. Germline V gene data show CDR1 as WSHSY and CDR2 as SAAADI. The CDR3 here is CASSDRARETQYF. The CDR3 DNA reads as TGCGCCAGCAGTGACAGGGCGAGGGAGACCCAGTACTTC.

This clone qualifies as medium-sized. V usage is TRBV9 and J usage is TRBJ2-5; D gene uncertain. Between the trimmed V and J ends, which lost 6 bases and 3 bases, there was a span of 9 bases. Germline-derived CDR1 and CDR2 are SGDLS and YYNGEE. The CDR3 covers 12 residues. In DNA form, the CDR3 reads TGTGCCAGCAACACGGCTGAAGAGACCCAGTACTTC. This translates into CASNTAEETQYF.

V is TRBV7-8 and J is TRBJ2-1, with D perhaps matching TRBD1 (6 bases). V was trimmed by 1 base and J by 3 bases, leaving 10 bases between them. This CDR3 spans 15 amino acids. CDR1 is SGHVS and CDR2 is FQNEAQ in the germline V gene. The CDR3 reads CASSLVGGSYNEQFF. The CDR3 DNA reads TGTGCCAGCAGCTTAGTAGGGGGAAGCTACAATGAGCAGTTCTTC.

V is TRBV5-1 and J is TRBJ2-7; D is ambiguous. The CDR3 length is 14 residues. Trimming removed 7 bases at V and 2 bases at J, with 16 bases between. The germline gives CDR1 SGHRS, CDR2 YFSETQ. The CDR3 DNA follows: TGCGCCAGCCACCCCACCTCGACGGCCTACGAGCAGTACTTC. Protein product: CASHPTSTAYEQYF.